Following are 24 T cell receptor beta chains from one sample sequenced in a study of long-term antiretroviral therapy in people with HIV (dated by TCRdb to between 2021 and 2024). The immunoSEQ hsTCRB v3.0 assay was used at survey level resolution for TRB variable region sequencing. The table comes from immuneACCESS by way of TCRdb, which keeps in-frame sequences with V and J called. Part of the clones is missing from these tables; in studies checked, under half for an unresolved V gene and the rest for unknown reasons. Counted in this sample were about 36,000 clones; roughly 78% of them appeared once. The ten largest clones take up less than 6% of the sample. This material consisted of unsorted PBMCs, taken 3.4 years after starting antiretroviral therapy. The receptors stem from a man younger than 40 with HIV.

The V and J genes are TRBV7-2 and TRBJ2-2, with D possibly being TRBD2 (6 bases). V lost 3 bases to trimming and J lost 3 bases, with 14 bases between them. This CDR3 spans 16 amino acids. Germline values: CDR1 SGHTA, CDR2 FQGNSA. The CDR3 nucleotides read TGTGCCAGCAGCTTTTTTGGGGCGGGATACACCGGGGAGCTGTTTTTT. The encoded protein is CASSFFGAGYTGELFF.

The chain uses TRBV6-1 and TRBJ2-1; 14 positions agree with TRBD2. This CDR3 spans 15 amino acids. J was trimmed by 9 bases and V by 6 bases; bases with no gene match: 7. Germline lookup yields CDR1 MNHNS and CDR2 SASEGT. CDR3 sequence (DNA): TGTGCCAGCAGGACCGGGACTAGCGGGAGAAGTGAGCAGTTCTTC. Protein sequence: CASRTGTSGRSEQFF.

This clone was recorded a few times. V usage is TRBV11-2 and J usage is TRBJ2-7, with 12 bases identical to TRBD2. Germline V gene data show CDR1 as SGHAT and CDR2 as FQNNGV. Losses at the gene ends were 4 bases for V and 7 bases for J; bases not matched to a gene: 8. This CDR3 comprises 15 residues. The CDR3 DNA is TGTGCCAGCAGCTGGGAGACTAGCGGGAGACAAGAGCAGTACTTC. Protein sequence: CASSWETSGRQEQYF. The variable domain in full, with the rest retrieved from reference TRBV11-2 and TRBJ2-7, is EAGVAQSPRYKIIEKRQSVAFWCNPISGHATLYWYQQILGQGPKLLIQFQNNGVVDDSQLPKDRFSAERLKGVDSTLKIQPAKLEDSAVYLCASSWETSGRQEQYFGPGTRLTVT.

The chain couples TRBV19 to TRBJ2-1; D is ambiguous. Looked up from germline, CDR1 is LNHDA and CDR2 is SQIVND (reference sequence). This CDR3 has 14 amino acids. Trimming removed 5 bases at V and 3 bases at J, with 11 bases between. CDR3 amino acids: CASSDNGFYNEQFF. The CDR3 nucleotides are TGTGCCAGTAGTGACAACGGCTTCTACAATGAGCAGTTCTTC. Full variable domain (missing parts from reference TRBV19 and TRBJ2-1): DGGITQSPKYLFRKEGQNVTLSCEQNLNHDAMYWYRQDPGQGLRLIYYSQIVNDFQKGDIAEGYSVSREKKESFPLTVTSAQKNPTAFYLCASSDNGFYNEQFFGPGTRLTVL.

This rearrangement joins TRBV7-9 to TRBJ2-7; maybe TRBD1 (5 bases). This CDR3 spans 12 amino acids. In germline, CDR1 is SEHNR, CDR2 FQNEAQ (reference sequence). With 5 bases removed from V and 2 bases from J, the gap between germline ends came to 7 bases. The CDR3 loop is CASSRQTYEQYF. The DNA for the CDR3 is TGTGCCAGCAGCAGACAGACCTACGAGCAGTACTTC.

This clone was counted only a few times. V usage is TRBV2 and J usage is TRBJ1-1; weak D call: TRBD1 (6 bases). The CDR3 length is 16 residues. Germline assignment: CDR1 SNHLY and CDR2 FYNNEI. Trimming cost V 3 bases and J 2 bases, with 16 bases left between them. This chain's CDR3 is CASSDRVGQLNTEAFF. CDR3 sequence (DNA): TGTGCCAGCAGTGATCGGGTCGGACAGCTCAACACTGAAGCTTTCTTT.

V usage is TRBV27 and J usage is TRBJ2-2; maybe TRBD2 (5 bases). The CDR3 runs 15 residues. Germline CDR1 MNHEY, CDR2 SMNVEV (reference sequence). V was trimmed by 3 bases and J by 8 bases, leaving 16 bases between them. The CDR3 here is CASSLSLALRGELFF. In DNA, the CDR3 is TGTGCCAGCAGTTTGTCCCTAGCACTGAGGGGGGAGCTGTTTTTT.

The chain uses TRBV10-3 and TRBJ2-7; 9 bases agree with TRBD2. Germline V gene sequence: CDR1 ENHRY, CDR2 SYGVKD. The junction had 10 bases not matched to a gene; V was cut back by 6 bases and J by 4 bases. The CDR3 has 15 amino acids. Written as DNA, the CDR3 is TGTGCCATCAGGGCCGAGACTAGCGGAAAATACGAGCAGTACTTC. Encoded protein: CAIRAETSGKYEQYF.

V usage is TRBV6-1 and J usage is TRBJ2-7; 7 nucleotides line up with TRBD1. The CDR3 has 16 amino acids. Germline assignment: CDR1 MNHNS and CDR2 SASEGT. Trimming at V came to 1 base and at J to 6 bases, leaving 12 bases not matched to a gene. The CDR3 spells CASSEGTATGFSEQYF. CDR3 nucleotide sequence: TGTGCCAGCAGTGAAGGAACCGCGACAGGGTTCAGCGAGCAGTACTTC.

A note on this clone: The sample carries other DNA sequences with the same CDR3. The CDR3 spells CASSRGQNYEQYF. In DNA form, the CDR3 reads TGTGCCAGCAGCAGGGGACAGAACTACGAGCAGTACTTC. The chain is built from TRBV25-1 and TRBJ2-7; 7 bases are a match to TRBD1. In germline, CDR1 is MGHDK, CDR2 SYGVNS. V was clipped by 6 bases and J by 3 bases; unmatched bases: 5. CDR3 length: 13 amino acids.

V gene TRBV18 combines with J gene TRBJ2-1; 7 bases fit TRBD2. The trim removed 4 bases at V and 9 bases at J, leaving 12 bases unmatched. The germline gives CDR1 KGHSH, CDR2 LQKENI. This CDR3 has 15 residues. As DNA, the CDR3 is TGTGCCAGCTCACAACCCGTGGGAGGGCTCGGTGAGCAGTTCTTC. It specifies CASSQPVGGLGEQFF.

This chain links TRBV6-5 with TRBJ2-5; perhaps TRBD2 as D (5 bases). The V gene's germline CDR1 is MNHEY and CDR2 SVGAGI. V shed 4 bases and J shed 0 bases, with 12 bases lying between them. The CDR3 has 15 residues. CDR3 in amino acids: CASSFLGEDQETQYF. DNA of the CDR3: TGTGCCAGCAGTTTCTTGGGAGAGGACCAAGAGACCCAGTACTTC.

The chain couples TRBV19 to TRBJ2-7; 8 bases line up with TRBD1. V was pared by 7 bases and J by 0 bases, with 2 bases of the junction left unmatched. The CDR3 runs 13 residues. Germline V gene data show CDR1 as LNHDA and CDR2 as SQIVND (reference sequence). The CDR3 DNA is TGTGCCAGTACGGGACAGGACTCCTACGAGCAGTACTTC. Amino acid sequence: CASTGQDSYEQYF.

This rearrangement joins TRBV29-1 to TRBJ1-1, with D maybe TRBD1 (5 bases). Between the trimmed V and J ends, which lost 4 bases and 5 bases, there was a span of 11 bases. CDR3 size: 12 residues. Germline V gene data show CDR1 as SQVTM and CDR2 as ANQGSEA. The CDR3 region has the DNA TGCAGCGTTGTTACAGGACCTACTGAAGCTTTCTTT. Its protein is CSVVTGPTEAFF.

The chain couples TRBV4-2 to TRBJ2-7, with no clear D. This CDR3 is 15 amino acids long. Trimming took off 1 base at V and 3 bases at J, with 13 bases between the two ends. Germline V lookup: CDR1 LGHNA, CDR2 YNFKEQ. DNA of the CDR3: TGTGCCAGCAGCCAAGCGCACGGGCGAAACTACGAGCAGTACTTC. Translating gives CASSQAHGRNYEQYF.

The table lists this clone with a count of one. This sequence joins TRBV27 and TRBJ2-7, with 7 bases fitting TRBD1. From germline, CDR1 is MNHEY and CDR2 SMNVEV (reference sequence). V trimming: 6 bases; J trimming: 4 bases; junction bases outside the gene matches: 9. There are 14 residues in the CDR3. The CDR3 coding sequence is TGTGCCAGCAGCCAAGGGACAGCTCCGTACGAGCAGTACTTC. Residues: CASSQGTAPYEQYF.

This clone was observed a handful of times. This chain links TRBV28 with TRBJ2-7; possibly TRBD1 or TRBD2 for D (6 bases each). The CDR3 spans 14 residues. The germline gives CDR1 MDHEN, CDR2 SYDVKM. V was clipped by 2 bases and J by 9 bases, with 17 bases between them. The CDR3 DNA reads TGTGCCAGCAGTTTAGGGGGGCCCGGGTGGGGGCAGTACTTC. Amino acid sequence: CASSLGGPGWGQYF.

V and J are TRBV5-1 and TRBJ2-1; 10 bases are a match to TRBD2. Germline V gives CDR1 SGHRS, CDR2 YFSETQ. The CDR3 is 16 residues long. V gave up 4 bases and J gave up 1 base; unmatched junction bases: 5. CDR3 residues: CASSQRLAGSYNEQFF. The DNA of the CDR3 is TGCGCCAGCAGCCAGAGACTAGCGGGTTCCTACAATGAGCAGTTCTTC.

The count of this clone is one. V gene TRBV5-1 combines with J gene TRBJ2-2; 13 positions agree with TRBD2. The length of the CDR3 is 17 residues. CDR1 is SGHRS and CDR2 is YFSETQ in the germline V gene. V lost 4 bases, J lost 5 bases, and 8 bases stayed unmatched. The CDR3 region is CASSPGLAGSGTGELFF. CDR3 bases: TGCGCCAGCAGCCCGGGACTAGCGGGATCAGGAACCGGGGAGCTGTTTTTT.

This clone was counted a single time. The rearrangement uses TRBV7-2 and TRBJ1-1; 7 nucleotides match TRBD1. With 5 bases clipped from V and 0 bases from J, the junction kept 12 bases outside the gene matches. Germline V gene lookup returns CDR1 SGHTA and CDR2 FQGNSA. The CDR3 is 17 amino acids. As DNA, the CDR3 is TGTGCCAGCAGCCCCCGGACAGGAGTGCTCATGAACACTGAAGCTTTCTTT. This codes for CASSPRTGVLMNTEAFF.

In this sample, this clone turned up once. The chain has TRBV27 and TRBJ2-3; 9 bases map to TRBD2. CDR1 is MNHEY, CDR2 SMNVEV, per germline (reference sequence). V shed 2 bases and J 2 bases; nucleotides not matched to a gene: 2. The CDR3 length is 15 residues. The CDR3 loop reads CASSLIAGVTDTQYF. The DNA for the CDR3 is TGTGCCAGCAGTTTAATAGCGGGGGTCACAGATACGCAGTATTTT.

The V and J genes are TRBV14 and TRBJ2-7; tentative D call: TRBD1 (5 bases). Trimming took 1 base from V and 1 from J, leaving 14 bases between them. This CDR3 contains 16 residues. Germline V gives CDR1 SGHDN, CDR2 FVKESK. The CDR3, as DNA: TGTGCCAGCAGCCAAGGGGCTAAGGGGCCTTCCTACGAGCAGTACTTC. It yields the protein CASSQGAKGPSYEQYF.

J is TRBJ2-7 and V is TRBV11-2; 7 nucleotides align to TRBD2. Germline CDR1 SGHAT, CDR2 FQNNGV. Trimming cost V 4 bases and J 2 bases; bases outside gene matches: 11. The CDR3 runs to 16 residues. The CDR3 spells CASSSLDLRGTYEQYF. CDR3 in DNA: TGTGCCAGCAGCTCCCTCGATTTGCGGGGGACCTACGAGCAGTACTTC.

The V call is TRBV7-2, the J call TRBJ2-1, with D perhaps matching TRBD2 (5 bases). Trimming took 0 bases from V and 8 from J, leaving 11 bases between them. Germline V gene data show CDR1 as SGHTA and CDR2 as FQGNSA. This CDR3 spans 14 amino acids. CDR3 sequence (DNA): TGTGCCAGCAGCTTAGCGGGGAGTATCTATGAGCAGTTCTTC. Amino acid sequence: CASSLAGSIYEQFF.